This T cell receptor beta chain was documented in a study of cytomegalovirus exposure and HLA in healthy donors. Study context: Of 350 to 400 genotyped donors, around 86% grouped in the Caucasian-associated ancestry cluster.

The CDR3 length is 23 residues. Germline loops: CDR1 GTSNPN, CDR2 SVGIG (reference sequence). V lost 5 bases, J lost 2 bases, and 29 bases stayed unmatched. Both 60 Vbeta primers and 13 Jbeta primers went into the PCR. The data were produced by immunoSEQ multiplex PCR, yet TCRdb's version contains in-frame clones alone and is incomplete. Of about 160,000 clones in the sample, 82% are singletons; the top ten hold 0.95% to 1%. Material: PBMCs. The chain joins TRBV30 to TRBJ2-3; 12 nucleotides line up with TRBD2. The TCR originated in a girl aged 2-10 years in good health and CMV-seropositive. The CDR3 sequence is CAWAGRRTGSLAGGPGTTDTQYF. Written as DNA, the CDR3 is TGTGCCTGGGCGGGGAGGCGGACAGGGAGCCTAGCGGGAGGGCCAGGCACCACAGATACGCAGTATTTT.